One and the same sample provided the 4 T cell receptor beta chains below, sequenced in a study of cytomegalovirus exposure and HLA in healthy donors. Use of 60 Vbeta and 13 Jbeta primers characterized the PCR. Sequencing was performed with immunoSEQ multiplex PCR; in TCRdb, only in-frame clones are kept and a portion is missing. The table has 95,000 to 110,000 clones, around 10% seen once; the top ten hold 5.5% to 7.5%. The sample taken for sequencing was PBMCs. Receptor source: a man aged 35 to 55 in good health and CMV-seropositive.

The chain has TRBV11-2 and TRBJ2-3; D might be TRBD2 (5 bases). The CDR3 contains 16 residues. The V gene lost 0 bases and the J gene lost 0 bases, with 10 bases spanning the gap. Per germline, CDR1 SGHAT and CDR2 FQNNGV. CDR3 amino acids: CASSLDHPGSTDTQYF. The CDR3 DNA follows: TGTGCCAGCAGCTTAGATCATCCGGGGAGCACAGATACGCAGTATTTT.

This clone showed up just a few times. The chain has TRBV7-9 and TRBJ2-7; 9 nucleotides line up with TRBD1. Germline assignment: CDR1 SEHNR and CDR2 FQNEAQ (reference sequence). V trimming: 3 bases; J trimming: 0 bases; junction bases outside the gene matches: 6. CDR3 length equals 16 residues. The CDR3 sequence is CASSLIGDRVSYEQYF. DNA of the CDR3: TGTGCCAGCAGCTTGATTGGGGACAGGGTCTCCTACGAGCAGTACTTC.

The V gene is TRBV5-1, the J gene TRBJ2-3, with a possible D match to TRBD1 (5 bases). Trimming cost V 5 bases and J 5 bases, with 12 bases left between them. There are 13 residues in the CDR3. CDR1 is SGHRS and CDR2 is YFSETQ in the germline V gene. The CDR3: CASRDMEGDTQYF. The CDR3 bases are TGCGCCAGCAGGGACATGGAAGGAGATACGCAGTATTTT.

The chain is built from TRBV7-2 and TRBJ2-1; 8 bases fit TRBD1. The trim removed 1 base at V and 9 bases at J, leaving 2 bases unmatched. Germline V gives CDR1 SGHTA, CDR2 FQGNSA. CDR3 length: 13 amino acids. The CDR3 spells CASSLGQGFEQFF. In nucleotides, the CDR3 is TGTGCCAGCAGCTTAGGACAGGGGTTTGAGCAGTTCTTC.